This T cell receptor (beta chain) was captured in a study of blood T cell repertoires in COVID-19. Profiled with immunoSEQ multiplex PCR; TCRdb holds only in-frame clones, not every one. Of just under 350,000 clones listed, around 87% were seen once; the top ten hold about 6%. CDR3 length: 12 residues. In germline, CDR1 is SQVTM, CDR2 ANQGSEA. Trimming took off 6 bases at V and 0 bases at J, with 8 bases between the two ends. This sequence originates from a woman between 45 and 60 years old with COVID-19, enrolled during active disease. V gene TRBV29-1 combines with J gene TRBJ1-1, with D perhaps TRBD1 (5 bases). The specimen was peripheral blood. CDR3 nucleotide sequence: TGCAGCGTGGGGGAGGTGAACACTGAAGCTTTCTTT. This encodes CSVGEVNTEAFF.